This TCR beta chain emerged from a study of T-cell memory formation after mild COVID-19. This CDR3 contains 15 residues. Concerning this clonotype itself: One junction end disagrees with the germline gene, perhaps due to a read error.

With constant-segment primers, 5'RACE yielded cDNA libraries of TCR alpha and TCR beta that carried sample barcodes and UMIs. MiXCR was run by TCRdb on the 5' RACE reads, yielding one entry per CDR3 protein. This table holds 350,000 to 400,000 distinct CDR3 sequences, approximately 15% found once. This sequence originates from a man between 18 and 35 years old who had mild COVID-19 (a few samples of this study predate the infection). Cell type and time point are not known. The J gene is TRBJ2-1, the V gene TRBV12-3 or TRBV12-4; D is unclear. The sample comprised PBMCs or a T cell subset sorted from them (not recorded which). CDR3 sequence reads: CASSLGSSRDNEQFF. CDR3 nucleotide sequence: TGTGCCAGCAGCTTAGGGTCGTCTCGGGACAATGAGCAGTTCTTC.